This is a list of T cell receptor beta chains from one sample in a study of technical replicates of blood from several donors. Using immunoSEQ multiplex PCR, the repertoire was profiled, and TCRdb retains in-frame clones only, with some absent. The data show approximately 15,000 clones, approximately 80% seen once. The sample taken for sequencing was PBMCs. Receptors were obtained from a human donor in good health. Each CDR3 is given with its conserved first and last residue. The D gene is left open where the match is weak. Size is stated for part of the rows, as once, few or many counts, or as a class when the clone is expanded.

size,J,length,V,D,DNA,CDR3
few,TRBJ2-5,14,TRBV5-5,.,TGTGCCAGCAGCTTGGACAGGGGGGGAGAGACCCAGTACTTC,CASSLDRGGETQYF
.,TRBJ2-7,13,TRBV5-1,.,TGCGCCAGCAGTTCCAACGGGGGGCGTGAGCAGTACTTC,CASSSNGGREQYF
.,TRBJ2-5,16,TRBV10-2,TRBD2,TGCGCCAGCAGTGAGACCAGCGGGAGGAAAGGAGAGACCCAGTACTTC,CASSETSGRKGETQYF
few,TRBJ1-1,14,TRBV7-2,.,TGTGCCAGCAGCTTAGATACCGGGGGGACTGAAGCTTTCTTT,CASSLDTGGTEAFF
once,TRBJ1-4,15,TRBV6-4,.,TGTGCCAGCAGTGACTCGAGCGTGGCTCCGGGAAAACTGTTTTTT,CASSDSSVAPGKLFF
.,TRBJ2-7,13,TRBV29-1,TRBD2,TGCAGCGCAAGGACTAGCGGGTGGGGGGAGCAGTACTTC,CSARTSGWGEQYF
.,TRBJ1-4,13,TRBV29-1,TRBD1,TGCAGCGTTAAGGACAGGGTAAATGAAAAACTGTTTTTT,CSVKDRVNEKLFF
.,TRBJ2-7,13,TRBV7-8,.,TGTGCCAGCAGCTTAGAGACAGGCTACGAGCAGTACTTC,CASSLETGYEQYF
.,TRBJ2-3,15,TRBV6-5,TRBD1,TGTGCCAGCACCTTACTCGGACAGGGGGCAGATACGCAGTATTTT,CASTLLGQGADTQYF
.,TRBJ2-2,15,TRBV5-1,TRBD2,TGCGCCAGCAGGGAACTAGCGGGAGGGACCGGGGAGCTGTTTTTT,CASRELAGGTGELFF
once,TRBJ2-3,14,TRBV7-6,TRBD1,TGTGCCAGCAGCTTAGGGACAGGGGGAGGTACGCAGTATTTT,CASSLGTGGGTQYF
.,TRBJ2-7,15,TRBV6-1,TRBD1,TGTGCCAGCAAGTCCCCTCAGGGGGCCAACTACGAGCAGTACTTC,CASKSPQGANYEQYF
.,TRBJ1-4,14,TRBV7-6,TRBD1,TGTGCCAGCAGCTGGACAGGGAATAATGAAAAACTGTTTTTT,CASSWTGNNEKLFF
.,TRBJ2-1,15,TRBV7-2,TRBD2,TGTGCCAGCAGCTTCGGCGGGGGATTCTACAATGAGCAGTTCTTC,CASSFGGGFYNEQFF
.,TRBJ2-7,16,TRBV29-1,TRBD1,TGCAGCGCCCTACCCGGGACAGGGGGTGGCTCCTACGAGCAGTACTTC,CSALPGTGGGSYEQYF
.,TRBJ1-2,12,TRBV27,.,TGTGCCAGCAGTGACAGCCCCTATGGCTACACCTTC,CASSDSPYGYTF
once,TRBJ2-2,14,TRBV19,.,TGTGCCAGTAGGCGGGATAGGAACACCGGGGAGCTGTTTTTT,CASRRDRNTGELFF
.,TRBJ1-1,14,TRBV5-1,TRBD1,TGCGCCAGCAGCGTTGGACAGGGGGGGACTGAAGCTTTCTTT,CASSVGQGGTEAFF
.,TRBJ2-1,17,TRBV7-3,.,TGTGCCAGCACCACTGGGGGGGCCGAAGGCTCCTACAATGAGCAGTTCTTC,CASTTGGAEGSYNEQFF
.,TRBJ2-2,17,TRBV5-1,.,TGCGCCAGCGGAAGGGCAGGGGCGTATTCGAACACCGGGGAGCTGTTTTTT,CASGRAGAYSNTGELFF
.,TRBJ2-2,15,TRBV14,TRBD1,TGTGCCAGCAGCCAAGGGACAGGGATGGGCGGGGAGCTGTTTTTT,CASSQGTGMGGELFF
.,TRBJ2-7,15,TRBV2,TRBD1,TGTGCCAGCAGTGCCACCGGGACAGGGGTATACGAGCAGTACTTC,CASSATGTGVYEQYF
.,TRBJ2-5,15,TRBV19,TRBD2,TGTGCCAGTAGTGGGGCTAGCGGAACTTGGCAGACCCAGTACTTC,CASSGASGTWQTQYF
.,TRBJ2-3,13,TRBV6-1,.,TGTGCCAGATACAGGGAGGGCGCAGATACGCAGTATTTT,CARYREGADTQYF
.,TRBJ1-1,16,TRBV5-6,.,TGTGCCAGCAGCTTGGGGGTTCCAGGGGCAGGGACTGAAGCTTTCTTT,CASSLGVPGAGTEAFF
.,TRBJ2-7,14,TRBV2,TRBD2,TGTGCCAGCAAGAGGGATAGCGGGTCCTACGAGCAGTACTTC,CASKRDSGSYEQYF
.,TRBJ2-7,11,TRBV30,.,TGTGCCTGGAGTTCGGGCTACGAGCAGTACTTC,CAWSSGYEQYF
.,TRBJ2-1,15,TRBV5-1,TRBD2,TGCGCCAGCAGATTCAGCGGGGACTCCTACAATGAGCAGTTCTTC,CASRFSGDSYNEQFF
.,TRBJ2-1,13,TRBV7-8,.,TGTGCCAGCAGCTTTTCGGAGAATTCTGAGCAGTTCTTC,CASSFSENSEQFF
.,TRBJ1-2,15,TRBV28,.,TGTGCCAGCAGTCTCGGCCCCGTGGAGGGCCGGGGCTACACCTTC,CASSLGPVEGRGYTF
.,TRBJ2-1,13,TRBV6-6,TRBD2,TGTGCCAGCACCGGGACTAGCGTCAATGAGCAGTTCTTC,CASTGTSVNEQFF
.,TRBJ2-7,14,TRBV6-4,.,TGTGCCAGCAGTTCCCCTGACACTCACTACGAGCAGTACTTC,CASSSPDTHYEQYF
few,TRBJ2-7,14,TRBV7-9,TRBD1,TGTGCCAGCAGCTACCGGGACAGGGTCGACGAGCAGTACTTC,CASSYRDRVDEQYF
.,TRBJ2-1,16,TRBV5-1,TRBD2,TGCGCCAGCAGCTTGTTTAGCGGGAGGGGGGGCCATGAGCAGTTCTTC,CASSLFSGRGGHEQFF
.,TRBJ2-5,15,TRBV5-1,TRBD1,TGCGCCAGCAGTAACCAACAGGGGATGAGGGAGACCCAGTACTTC,CASSNQQGMRETQYF
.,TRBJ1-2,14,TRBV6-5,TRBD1,TGTGCCAGCAGAAGCTTCGGGACAGGGGGCGGCTACACCTTC,CASRSFGTGGGYTF
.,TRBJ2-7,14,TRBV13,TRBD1,TGTGCCAGCAGCCCCGGGACAGGGGCCTACGAGCAGTACTTC,CASSPGTGAYEQYF
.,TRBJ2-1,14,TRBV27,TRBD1,TGTGCCAGCTCCGGGGACAGGGGGCACAATGAGCAGTTCTTC,CASSGDRGHNEQFF
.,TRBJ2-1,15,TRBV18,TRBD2,TGTGCCAGCTCCCCTACTAGCGGGGACTACAATGAGCAGTTCTTC,CASSPTSGDYNEQFF
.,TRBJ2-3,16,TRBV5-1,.,TGCGCCAGCAGCCCCGAGTGGGCCAGGGGGGCAGATACGCAGTATTTT,CASSPEWARGADTQYF
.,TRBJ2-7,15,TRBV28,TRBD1,TGTGCCAGCAGCCTGACAGGGGGCCTGGGTGGCGGGCAGTACTTC,CASSLTGGLGGGQYF
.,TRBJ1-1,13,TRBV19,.,TGTGCCAGTAGTAGAAGCAGGGTCACTGAAGCTTTCTTT,CASSRSRVTEAFF
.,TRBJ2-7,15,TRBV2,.,TGTGCCAGCAGTGAAGCGAGGTTACTAGCTGACGAGCAGTACTTC,CASSEARLLADEQYF
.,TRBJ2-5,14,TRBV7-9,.,TGTGCCAGCAGCCCCCAGGGGGGACAAGAGACCCAGTACTTC,CASSPQGGQETQYF
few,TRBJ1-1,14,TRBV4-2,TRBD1,TGTGCCAGCAGCCTAGGACAGGGGAACACTGAAGCTTTCTTT,CASSLGQGNTEAFF
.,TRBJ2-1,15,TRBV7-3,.,TGTGCCAGCAGCTTAGAGGCAGGGGTGGGCCTGGAGCAGTTCTTC,CASSLEAGVGLEQFF
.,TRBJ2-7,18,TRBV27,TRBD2,TGTGCCAGCAGTTCACGGCGGGAGGCAGGGTCCCCCTACTACGAGCAGTACTTC,CASSSRREAGSPYYEQYF
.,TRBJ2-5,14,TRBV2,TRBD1,TGTGCCAGCAGCTCACAGGGGAACCAAGAGACCCAGTACTTC,CASSSQGNQETQYF
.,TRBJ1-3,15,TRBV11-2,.,TGTGCCAGCAGCTTAAGGACAAACTCTGGAAACACCATATATTTT,CASSLRTNSGNTIYF
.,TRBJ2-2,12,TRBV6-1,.,TGTGCCAGCAGTACAGACGCCGGGGAGCTGTTTTTT,CASSTDAGELFF
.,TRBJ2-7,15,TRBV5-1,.,TGCGCCAGCAGCTTTGCCCTATCACGGGGCTACGAGCAGTACTTC,CASSFALSRGYEQYF
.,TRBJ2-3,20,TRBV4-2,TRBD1,TGTGCCAGCAGCCAGGTTACCGGGACAGGGTCAGTATGGGGAACAGATACGCAGTATTTT,CASSQVTGTGSVWGTDTQYF
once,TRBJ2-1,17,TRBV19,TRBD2,TGTGCCAGTAGTATAGATCTGGCTAGCGGCAGCTACAATGAGCAGTTCTTC,CASSIDLASGSYNEQFF
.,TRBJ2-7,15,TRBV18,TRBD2,TGTGCCAGCTCACCCGGGACTACGATCTCCTACGAGCAGTACTTC,CASSPGTTISYEQYF
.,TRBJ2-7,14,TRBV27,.,TGTGCCAGCAGTCCCTGGGGAGGCCTCTACGAGCAGTACTTC,CASSPWGGLYEQYF
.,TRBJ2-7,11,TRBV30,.,TGTGCCTGGGCGACAGGCTACGAGCAGTACTTC,CAWATGYEQYF
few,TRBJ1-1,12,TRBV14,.,TGTGCCAGCAGTCTCGGGGGGATTGAAGCTTTCTTT,CASSLGGIEAFF
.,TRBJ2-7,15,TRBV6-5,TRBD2,TGTGCCAGCAGTCCCACCGGGGGACTATCTACGGAGCAGTACTTC,CASSPTGGLSTEQYF
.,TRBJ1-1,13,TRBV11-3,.,TGTGCCAGCAGCCTGGGACACAACACTGAAGCTTTCTTT,CASSLGHNTEAFF
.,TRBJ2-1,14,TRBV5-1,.,TGCGCCAGCAGCGGCGGGACAGACTACAATGAGCAGTTCTTC,CASSGGTDYNEQFF